This T cell receptor beta chain was captured by sequencing in a study of CD8+ T cells in alopecia areata. About the study: Treated patients took oral tofacitinib at 5 to 10 mg twice daily. Tofacitinib dosing lasted 6 to 18 months, which was then followed by 6 months off drug.

With 4 bases removed from V and 2 bases from J, the gap between germline ends came to 8 bases. This CDR3 has 12 amino acids. The germline V gene has CDR1 SQVTM and CDR2 ANQGSEA. In each case, RNA was isolated and then reverse transcribed into cDNA as the sequencing template. Clones were sequenced by immunoSEQ multiplex PCR, and TCRdb holds only the in-frame ones, with some missing. The sample holds around 65,000 clones; approximately 46% are singletons and the top ten take about a sixth. The sample here was CD8+ T cells sorted from blood, taken at week 0. This TCR derives from a human donor with alopecia areata. The V and J genes are TRBV29-1 and TRBJ1-2; a weak D match, TRBD1 (6 bases). The CDR3 coding sequence is TGCAGCGTTGGACAGGAGAACTATGGCTACACCTTC. Translating it yields CSVGQENYGYTF.